This T cell receptor beta chain was profiled in a study of shared clonotypes between healthy human individuals. Broader study findings: As a rule, naive subsets had a larger estimated richness than memory subsets.

TCRdb's table, derived via immunoSEQ multiplex PCR, lists solely in-frame clones and lacks some. Of under 2.5 million clones in the sample, roughly 92% are singletons; the top ten hold 0.37%. The CDR3 extends over 14 amino acids. Germline V gene lookup returns CDR1 SQVTM and CDR2 ANQGSEA. Losses at the gene ends were 6 bases for V and 5 bases for J; bases not matched to a gene: 6. Points on this clone: Its antigen remains unidentified.

This clonotype was sampled from a man younger than 35 in good health. Some clones in this sample may be carry-over from other donors' samples. Sequenced material: naive CD4+ T cells from PBMCs. The sample's subset: CD45RA+ positively selected. The chain recombines TRBV29-1 with TRBJ2-3; 12 nucleotides line up with TRBD1. The CDR3 DNA reads as TGCAGCGTAAAAGGGACAGGGGGCAGAGATACGCAGTATTTT. Translating gives CSVKGTGGRDTQYF.